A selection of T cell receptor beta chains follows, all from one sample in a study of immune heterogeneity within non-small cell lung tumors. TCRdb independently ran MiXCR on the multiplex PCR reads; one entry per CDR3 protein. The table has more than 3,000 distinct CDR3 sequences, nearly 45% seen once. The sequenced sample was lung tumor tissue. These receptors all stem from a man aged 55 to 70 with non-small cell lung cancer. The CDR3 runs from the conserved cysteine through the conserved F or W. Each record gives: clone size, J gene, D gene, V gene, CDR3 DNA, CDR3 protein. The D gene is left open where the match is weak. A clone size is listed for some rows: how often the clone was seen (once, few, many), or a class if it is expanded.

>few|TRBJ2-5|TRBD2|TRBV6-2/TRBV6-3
TGTGCCAGCAGTTACTTATTAAGCGGGAGACAAGAGACCCAGTACTTC
CASSYLLSGRQETQYF
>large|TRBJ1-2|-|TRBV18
TGTGCCAGCTCACCACCCGCAGGGGCTAACTATGGCTACACCTTC
CASSPPAGANYGYTF
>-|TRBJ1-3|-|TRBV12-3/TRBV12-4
TGTGCCAGCAGCCAAGACAGGAGCTCTGGAAACACCATATATTTT
CASSQDRSSGNTIYF
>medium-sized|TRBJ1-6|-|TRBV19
TGTGCCAGTAGTATGACAGTGTTCGATTCACCCCTCCACTTT
CASSMTVFDSPLHF
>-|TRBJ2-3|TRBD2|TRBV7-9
TGTGCCAGCAGCCGGGACTACGGCACAGATACGCAGTATTTT
CASSRDYGTDTQYF
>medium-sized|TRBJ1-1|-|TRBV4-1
TGCGCCAGCAGCCAAGAAGAGTACAGAAACACTGAAGCTTTCTTT
CASSQEEYRNTEAFF
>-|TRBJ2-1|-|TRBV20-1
TGCAGTGCTAGGGGCTCCCGGGGACACAATGAGCAGTTCTTC
CSARGSRGHNEQFF
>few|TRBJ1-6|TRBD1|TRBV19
TGTGCCAGTAGGGACAGGGCGAATAATTCACCCCTCCACTTT
CASRDRANNSPLHF
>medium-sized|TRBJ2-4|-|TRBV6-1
TGTGCCAGCAGTGATTGGGGGGAGATCAAAAACATTCAGTACTTC
CASSDWGEIKNIQYF
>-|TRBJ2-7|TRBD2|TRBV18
TGTGCCAGCTCACCCCCCGGACTAGCGGGAATCGGCGAGCAGTACTTC
CASSPPGLAGIGEQYF
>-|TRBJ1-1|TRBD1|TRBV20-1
TGCAGTGCACCCACAGGGGTGGGTGAAGCTTTCTTT
CSAPTGVGEAFF
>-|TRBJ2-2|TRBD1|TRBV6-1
TGTGCCAGCGGGACAGGGTACACCGGGGAGCTGTTTTTT
CASGTGYTGELFF
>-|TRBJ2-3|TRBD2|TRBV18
TGTGCCAGCTCACCAAGGGCTAGCGGGAGTACAGATACGCAGTATTTT
CASSPRASGSTDTQYF
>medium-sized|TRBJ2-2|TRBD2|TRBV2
TGTGCCAGCAGTGAATTGGGGGGGGACTTTTTATACACCGGGGAGCTGTTTTTT
CASSELGGDFLYTGELFF
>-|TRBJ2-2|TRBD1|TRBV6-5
TGTGCCAGCAGTTTCACCTCAGGGGGACAGGGAAGGACCGGGGAGCTGTTTTTT
CASSFTSGGQGRTGELFF
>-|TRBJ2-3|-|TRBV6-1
TGTGCCAGCAGTCGATCGCAACCGACAGATACGCAGTATTTT
CASSRSQPTDTQYF
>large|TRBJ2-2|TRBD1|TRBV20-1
TGCAGTGCTAGTGAAACTAAAAGGACAGGCTACACCGGGGAGCTGTTTTTT
CSASETKRTGYTGELFF
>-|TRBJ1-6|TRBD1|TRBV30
TGTGCCTGGAGTGTACAGGACAGGGGATTTGCGGGATCACCCCTCCACTTT
CAWSVQDRGFAGSPLHF
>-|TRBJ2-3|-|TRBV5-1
TGCGCCAGCAGCTTATACGGCACAGATACGCGGTATTTT
CASSLYGTDTRYF
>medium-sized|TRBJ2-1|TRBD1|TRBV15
TGTGCCACCAGCAGTGGAGACAGGGTTGGCTCCTACAATGAGCAGTTCTTC
CATSSGDRVGSYNEQFF
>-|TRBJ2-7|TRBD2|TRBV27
TGTGCCAGCAGTTTTAGCGGGACTAGTAGTTACGAGCAGTACTTC
CASSFSGTSSYEQYF
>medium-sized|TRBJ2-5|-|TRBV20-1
TGCAGTGCTAGAGAAGGCAGAGCCTCAGGGACCCAGTACTTC
CSAREGRASGTQYF
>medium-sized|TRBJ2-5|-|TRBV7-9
TGTGCCAGCAGCCAGCAAGAGACCCAGTACTTC
CASSQQETQYF
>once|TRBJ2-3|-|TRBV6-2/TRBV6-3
TGTGCCAGCAGTTCGGACACTAGCACAGATACGCAGTATTTT
CASSSDTSTDTQYF
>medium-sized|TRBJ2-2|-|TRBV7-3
TGTGCCAGCAGCTTAGACTACAGAACAGCGAACACCGGGGAGCTGTTTTTT
CASSLDYRTANTGELFF
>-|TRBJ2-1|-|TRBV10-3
TGTGCCATCAGTGACGAGGGTTGGGGGGAAAACAATGAGCAGTTCTTC
CAISDEGWGENNEQFF
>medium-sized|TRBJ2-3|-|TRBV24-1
TGTGCCACCAGTGATTTGTCGATGGCAGGGGTCACAGATACGCAGTATTTT
CATSDLSMAGVTDTQYF
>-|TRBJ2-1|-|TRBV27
TGTGCCAGCAGTAAACTAGGGTCTGAGCAGTTCTTC
CASSKLGSEQFF
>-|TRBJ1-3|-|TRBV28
TGTGCCAGTTACCCGGGGAAAAGACTCTATGGAAACACCATATATTTT
CASYPGKRLYGNTIYF
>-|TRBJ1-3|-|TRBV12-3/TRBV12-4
TGTGCCAGCAGTGGTCTAACTGGAAACACCATATATTTT
CASSGLTGNTIYF
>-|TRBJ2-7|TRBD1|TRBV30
TGTGCCTGGAGTGTACAGGGGAGCGAGCAGTACTTC
CAWSVQGSEQYF
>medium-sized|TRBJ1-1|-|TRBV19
TGTGCCAGTAGTCAAGACTTGGTAAACTTCGCTGAAGCTTTCTTT
CASSQDLVNFAEAFF
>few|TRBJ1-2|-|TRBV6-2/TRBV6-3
TGTGCGACCTCAGGGAATAGGGTAGCTAACTATGGCTACACCTTC
CATSGNRVANYGYTF
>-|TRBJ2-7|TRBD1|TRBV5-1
TGCGCCAGCAGCTACACCCCGGGACAGGGCTCCTACGAGCAGTACTTC
CASSYTPGQGSYEQYF
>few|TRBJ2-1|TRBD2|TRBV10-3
TGTGCCATCAGTGATATACTAGCGGGAGAGGGCTACAATGAGCAGTTCTTC
CAISDILAGEGYNEQFF
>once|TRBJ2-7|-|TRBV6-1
TGTGCCAGCAGTCGGACTGGGGAGAGTGGGGAGCAGTACTTC
CASSRTGESGEQYF
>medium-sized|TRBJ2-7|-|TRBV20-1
TGCAGTGCTAGAGATCAGACCCGACCTAGCAGGAGCTCCTACGAGCAGTACTTC
CSARDQTRPSRSSYEQYF